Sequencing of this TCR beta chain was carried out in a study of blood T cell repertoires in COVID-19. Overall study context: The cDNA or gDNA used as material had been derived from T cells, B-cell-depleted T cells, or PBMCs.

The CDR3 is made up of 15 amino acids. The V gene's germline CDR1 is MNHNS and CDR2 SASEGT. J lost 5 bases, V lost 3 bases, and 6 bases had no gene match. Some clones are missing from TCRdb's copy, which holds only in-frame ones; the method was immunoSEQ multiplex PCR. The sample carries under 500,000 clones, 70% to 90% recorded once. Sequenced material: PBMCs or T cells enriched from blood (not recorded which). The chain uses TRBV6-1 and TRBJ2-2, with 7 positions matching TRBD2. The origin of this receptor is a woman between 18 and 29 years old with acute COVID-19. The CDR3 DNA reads TGTGCCAGCAGTGACGGGGAGGGGATGACCGGGGAGCTGTTTTTT. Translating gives CASSDGEGMTGELFF.